This T cell receptor beta chain came from a study of OX40 agonist ivuxolimab in advanced cancers. Comments on this clone: Its antigen is still unknown.

Study-wide findings and caveats: On average, a greater number of expanded clones characterised CD8+ T cells relative to CD4+.

CDR3 length: 15 amino acids. Germline V lookup: CDR1 SGDLS, CDR2 YYNGEE. Trimming took 4 bases from V and 1 from J; bases not matched to a gene: 5. TCRdb's copy holds only in-frame clones and misses some; the assay was immunoSEQ multiplex PCR. The sample lists about 80,000 clones, around 94% occurring once. This specimen consisted of CD4+ or CD8+ T cells sorted from blood, obtained in a trial of the OX40 agonist ivuxolimab. The chain couples TRBV9 to TRBJ2-3; 8 nucleotides line up with TRBD2. The clonotype originates from an adult with an advanced solid tumor such as melanoma, head and neck, liver or kidney cancer. In nucleotides, the CDR3 is TGTGCCAGCAGCTTAAGCGGGAGAGGCACAGATACGCAGTATTTT. Amino acid sequence: CASSLSGRGTDTQYF.